The 10 T cell receptor beta chains below all came from one sample that was sequenced in a study of blood T cell repertoires in COVID-19. This table comes from immunoSEQ multiplex PCR, and its TCRdb copy is limited to in-frame clones, with some not included. Of around 200,000 clones in the sample, approximately 85% were seen once. Input material: PBMCs or T cells enriched from blood (not recorded which). Receptor source: a man aged 40-55 years who had recovered from COVID-19.

V and J are TRBV2 and TRBJ2-3, with 10 bases matching TRBD1. Losses at the gene ends were 4 bases for V and 2 bases for J; bases not matched to a gene: 3. The CDR3 has 15 residues. CDR1 is SNHLY, CDR2 FYNNEI, per germline. The CDR3 region is CASSGTGGNTDTQYF. The CDR3 DNA is TGTGCCAGCAGTGGGACAGGGGGAAACACAGATACGCAGTATTTT.

The rearrangement uses TRBV5-8 and TRBJ1-6, with D possibly TRBD1 on 5 matching bases. Germline loops: CDR1 SGHTS, CDR2 YDEGEE. Trimming removed 0 bases at V and 5 bases at J, with 15 bases between. The CDR3 is 17 residues long. CDR3 residues: CASSLAPSWGDNSPLHF. DNA of the CDR3: TGTGCCAGCAGCTTGGCGCCTTCTTGGGGGGATAATTCACCCCTCCACTTT.

CDR3 sequence reads: CASSPGAVPYEQYF. The DNA of the CDR3 is TGTGCCAGCAGTCCTGGGGCGGTCCCCTACGAGCAGTACTTC. J is TRBJ2-7 and V is TRBV11-2; possibly TRBD1 for D (5 bases). This CDR3 spans 14 amino acids. Germline V gene data show CDR1 as SGHAT and CDR2 as FQNNGV. V shed 6 bases and J shed 2 bases, with 14 bases lying between them. Full variable domain (missing parts from reference TRBV11-2 and TRBJ2-7): EAGVAQSPRYKIIEKRQSVAFWCNPISGHATLYWYQQILGQGPKLLIQFQNNGVVDDSQLPKDRFSAERLKGVDSTLKIQPAKLEDSAVYLCASSPGAVPYEQYFGPGTRLTVT.

The chain uses TRBV30 and TRBJ1-2, with 7 nucleotides matching TRBD1. The CDR3 has 12 amino acids. Germline V gene lookup returns CDR1 GTSNPN and CDR2 SVGIG (reference sequence). Unmatched junction bases numbered 3, after V lost 4 bases and J lost 4 bases. CDR3 coding DNA: TGTGCCTGGACCCCAGGGGGCTATGGCTACACCTTC. Amino acid sequence: CAWTPGGYGYTF.

The V and J genes are TRBV6-4 and TRBJ2-1; TRBD2 matches 8 bases. Germline V lookup: CDR1 MRHNA, CDR2 SNTAGT. This CDR3 region has 14 residues. V lost 8 bases to trimming and J lost 9 bases; unmatched junction nucleotides: 12. Written as DNA, the CDR3 is TGTGCCAGCCGAACGGGACTAGGTTCACGTGAGCAGTTCTTC. This encodes CASRTGLGSREQFF.

The chain is built from TRBV18 and TRBJ1-6; weak D call: TRBD1 (5 bases). This CDR3 has 15 residues. The germline gives CDR1 KGHSH, CDR2 LQKENI. The V end was cut by 3 bases, the J end by 7 bases, with 13 bases between. CDR3 nucleotide sequence: TGTGCCAGCTCACCCGCAGGGAATAGGAATTCACCCCTCCACTTT. Its protein is CASSPAGNRNSPLHF.

In the case of this clone: The junction departs from the called germline gene at one end, perhaps through a read error. This chain uses TRBV15 with TRBJ1-1; tentative D call: TRBD1 (6 bases). The CDR3 has 15 residues. Looked up from germline, CDR1 is LNHNV and CDR2 is YYDKDF (reference sequence). The CDR3 DNA sequence: TGCGCCACCAGCAGAGGACAGAGAATGAACACTGAAGCTTTCTTT. It translates to CATSRGQRMNTEAFF.

The V and J genes are TRBV5-4 and TRBJ1-5; TRBD1 is a possible D gene (6 bases). This CDR3 is 18 amino acids long. Germline V gene sequence: CDR1 SGHNT, CDR2 YYREEE (reference sequence). Trimming stripped 0 bases from V and 1 base from J, with 17 bases between. The CDR3 DNA reads TGTGCCAGCAGCTTGGGACAGGTTCGGGTCTGGAGCAATCAGCCCCAGCATTTT. Protein product: CASSLGQVRVWSNQPQHF. The entire variable domain, with the rest obtained from reference TRBV5-4 and TRBJ1-5, is as follows: ETGVTQSPTHLIKTRGQQVTLRCSSQSGHNTVSWYQQALGQGPQFIFQYYREEENGRGNFPPRFSGLQFPNYSSELNVNALELDDSALYLCASSLGQVRVWSNQPQHFGDGTRLSIL.

The genes are TRBV20-1 and TRBJ1-1; D is perhaps TRBD1 (5 bases). CDR3 length equals 15 residues. Trimming left V 3 bases short and J 5 bases short, with 19 bases between. Germline-derived CDR1 and CDR2 are DFQATT and SNEGSKA (reference sequence). CDR3 sequence (DNA): TGCAGTGCTAGTCTCTCGGGTGGGGGGAGGACTGAAGCTTTCTTT. It codes for CSASLSGGGRTEAFF.

This clone occurred once. The chain links TRBV19 to TRBJ1-5; D uncertain. Germline V lookup: CDR1 LNHDA, CDR2 SQIVND (reference sequence). V shed 5 bases and J shed 1 base, with 15 bases lying between them. The CDR3 is 16 amino acids. CDR3 in amino acids: CASSFLGLGSNQPQHF. As DNA, the CDR3 is TGTGCCAGTAGTTTCCTGGGTCTCGGGAGCAATCAGCCCCAGCATTTT.